The T cell receptor beta chain under discussion was sequenced for a study of control samples from healthy donors and cancer patients. Clones were read by immunoSEQ multiplex PCR, and TCRdb kept only the in-frame ones, dropping some. Among 90,000 to 150,000 clones listed, more than 70% were seen once. This clone was seen only once. V was pared by 6 bases and J by 4 bases, with 11 bases of the junction left unmatched. Germline V gives CDR1 WSHSY, CDR2 SAAADI. The CDR3 contains 15 residues. The rearrangement uses TRBV10-2 and TRBJ2-7, with 8 bases lining up with TRBD2. What was sequenced was blood. The sequence was obtained from a man between 45 and 60 years old in good health. The CDR3 protein is CASRPRGAQTYEQYF. The CDR3 coding sequence is TGCGCCAGCAGGCCGCGGGGGGCCCAAACATACGAGCAGTACTTC.